This record concerns one T cell receptor beta chain sequence. The data were taken from a study of blood T cell repertoires in COVID-19. Study overall: Material from acute and convalescent COVID-19 was sourced from the United States, Italy and Spain.

The CDR3 has 12 amino acids. V was shortened by 1 base and J by 10 bases, with 9 bases between the two germline ends. Method: immunoSEQ multiplex PCR; TCRdb's copy keeps in-frame clones and lacks some. Of over 250,000 clones listed, around 84% are singletons. Assignments of participants to cohorts depended upon their own reported clinical history. V and J are TRBV12-3 or TRBV12-4 and TRBJ2-3; the D gene is possibly TRBD2 (5 bases). Sequenced: PBMCs or T cells enriched from blood (not recorded which). This receptor was obtained from a man aged 40-49 years who had been exposed to COVID-19. The CDR3 region is CASSLGGAAQYF. Written as DNA, the CDR3 is TGTGCCAGCAGTTTAGGGGGAGCGGCGCAGTATTTT.